These T cell receptor beta chains were read from a single sample in a study of shared clonotypes between healthy human individuals. Assay used: immunoSEQ multiplex PCR; TCRdb lists only in-frame clones, some missing. The profile shows roughly 2.1 million clones, roughly 91% of them singletons. The sample was naive CD8+ T cells from PBMCs. The receptors shown here come from a man between 18 and 35 years old in good health. Some clones in this sample may be carry-over from other donors' samples. The CDR3 runs from the conserved cysteine through the conserved F or W. Fields, in order: D gene, V gene, clone size, J gene, CDR3 protein, CDR3 DNA. The D gene is left open where the match is weak. The size of a clone is reported for some rows only, either as once, few or many, or as a class for expanded clones.

.	TRBV7-9	.	TRBJ2-5	CASKLRGETQYF	TGTGCCAGCAAACTTCGAGGCGAGACCCAGTACTTC
.	TRBV5-1	.	TRBJ1-1	CASSLYGGNTEAFF	TGCGCCAGCAGCTTGTATGGGGGCAACACTGAAGCTTTCTTT
TRBD1	TRBV19	.	TRBJ2-7	CASRGGQARYYEQYF	TGTGCCAGTCGAGGAGGACAGGCCAGATACTACGAGCAGTACTTC
.	TRBV6-1	.	TRBJ2-7	CASSPRGASYEQYF	TGTGCCAGCAGTCCCCGAGGGGCCTCCTACGAGCAGTACTTC
.	TRBV11-2	.	TRBJ1-1	CASSPGGEAFF	TGTGCCAGCAGCCCCGGCGGTGAAGCTTTCTTT
.	TRBV9	.	TRBJ1-1	CASSVAAHTEAFF	TGTGCCAGCAGCGTAGCGGCACACACTGAAGCTTTCTTT
TRBD1	TRBV27	.	TRBJ1-2	CASSLSKGADGYTF	TGTGCCAGCAGTTTATCGAAGGGGGCCGATGGCTACACCTTC
.	TRBV13	few	TRBJ2-2	CASSLGDTGELFF	TGTGCCAGCAGCTTAGGAGACACCGGGGAGCTGTTTTTT
.	TRBV9	.	TRBJ2-2	CASSVGGLDRELFF	TGTGCCAGCAGCGTAGGGGGACTTGACCGGGAGCTGTTTTTT
.	TRBV5-1	.	TRBJ2-7	CASSLVGAGLVLGEQYF	TGCGCCAGCAGCTTGGTGGGCGCGGGACTGGTTTTGGGCGAGCAGTACTTC
TRBD1	TRBV7-9	.	TRBJ1-6	CASSSAGTGYNSPLHF	TGTGCCAGCAGCTCTGCGGGGACAGGGTATAATTCACCCCTCCACTTT
.	TRBV7-2	.	TRBJ2-3	CASSLAGAGLQGTQYF	TGTGCCAGCAGCTTAGCGGGGGCGGGATTACAAGGGACGCAGTATTTT
TRBD2	TRBV11-2	.	TRBJ2-1	CASSALRAGALFHEQFF	TGTGCCAGCAGCGCACTAAGAGCGGGAGCCCTCTTTCATGAGCAGTTCTTC
.	TRBV7-9	.	TRBJ1-1	CASSPREGLGRTEAFF	TGTGCCAGCAGCCCCAGGGAAGGGTTGGGGCGGACTGAAGCTTTCTTT
.	TRBV5-1	.	TRBJ1-1	CASSRTRGLNTEAFF	TGCGCCAGCAGCCGTACGAGGGGGTTGAACACTGAAGCTTTCTTT
.	TRBV7-9	.	TRBJ1-2	CASSFPRGPFGDGYTF	TGTGCCAGCAGCTTTCCCAGGGGCCCCTTCGGGGATGGCTACACCTTC
.	TRBV4-1	once	TRBJ2-7	CASSPLTAYEQYF	TGCGCCAGCAGCCCCCTGACAGCCTACGAGCAGTACTTC
TRBD2	TRBV6-5	.	TRBJ2-7	CASSYSTSGAYEQYF	TGTGCCAGCAGTTACTCGACTAGCGGGGCTTACGAGCAGTACTTC
.	TRBV10-3	.	TRBJ2-3	CAITAPHGSLIYCTDTQYF	TGTGCCATAACTGCCCCCCACGGGTCCCTGATCTACTGCACAGATACGCAGTATTTT
TRBD1	TRBV5-1	once	TRBJ2-7	CASSLTARDRESYEQYF	TGCGCCAGCAGCCTGACGGCTAGGGACAGGGAATCCTACGAGCAGTACTTC
.	TRBV9	.	TRBJ1-1	CASSVGSRGAGNTEAFF	TGTGCCAGCAGCGTCGGATCTCGGGGGGCTGGGAACACTGAAGCTTTCTTT
.	TRBV19	.	TRBJ2-7	CASSISADSYEQYF	TGTGCCAGTAGTATTAGTGCGGACTCCTACGAGCAGTACTTC
TRBD2	TRBV5-1	once	TRBJ2-7	CASSASVAGAYEQYF	TGCGCCAGCAGCGCCTCGGTAGCGGGAGCCTACGAGCAGTACTTC
.	TRBV27	.	TRBJ2-7	CASSPRGVGAVQYF	TGTGCCAGCAGTCCTCGGGGAGTCGGGGCGGTGCAGTACTTC
TRBD2	TRBV27	.	TRBJ2-7	CASRGRTSGRYYEQYF	TGTGCCAGCAGAGGAAGGACTAGCGGGAGGTATTACGAGCAGTACTTC
TRBD2	TRBV7-9	.	TRBJ2-7	CASSLGGRTYNEQYF	TGTGCCAGCAGCTTGGGCGGGAGGACTTATAACGAGCAGTACTTC
.	TRBV19	.	TRBJ1-3	CASSEGLNTIYF	TGTGCCAGTAGTGAGGGTTTGAACACCATATATTTT
.	TRBV19	.	TRBJ1-1	CASSTHLGHLNTEAFF	TGTGCCAGTAGTACCCATCTGGGACACCTGAACACTGAAGCTTTCTTT
.	TRBV5-6	.	TRBJ1-2	CASSLGRGNYGYTF	TGTGCCAGCAGCTTGGGGCGGGGAAACTATGGCTACACCTTC
.	TRBV28	.	TRBJ1-1	CASRGWTEAFF	TGTGCCAGCAGAGGGTGGACTGAAGCTTTCTTT
TRBD2	TRBV29-1	.	TRBJ2-1	CSVGGTSYNEQFF	TGCAGCGTTGGCGGGACTAGCTACAATGAGCAGTTCTTC
TRBD2	TRBV14	.	TRBJ2-1	CASSQNLAGVYNEQFF	TGTGCCAGCAGCCAGAATCTAGCGGGAGTTTACAATGAGCAGTTCTTC
TRBD2	TRBV4-2	.	TRBJ2-7	CASSQYGVSGSYSIYEQYF	TGTGCCAGCAGCCAATACGGGGTTAGCGGGAGCTACTCCATCTACGAGCAGTACTTC
.	TRBV11-3	once	TRBJ2-3	CASSSRGDTQYF	TGTGCCAGCAGCTCGAGGGGGGATACGCAGTATTTT
.	TRBV4-3	.	TRBJ2-1	CASSPFRQYNEQFF	TGCGCCAGCAGCCCCTTTAGGCAGTACAATGAGCAGTTCTTC
.	TRBV9	.	TRBJ2-1	CASSDPGAYNEQFF	TGTGCCAGCAGCGACCCCGGGGCCTACAATGAGCAGTTCTTC
TRBD1	TRBV27	.	TRBJ2-1	CASTQGALNEQFF	TGTGCCAGCACCCAGGGGGCTCTGAATGAGCAGTTCTTC
.	TRBV27	.	TRBJ2-7	CASSPPWPRKYEQYF	TGTGCCAGCAGTCCCCCTTGGCCCAGGAAATACGAGCAGTACTTC
.	TRBV27	.	TRBJ2-7	CASSILGGEQYF	TGTGCCAGCAGCATTCTGGGCGGCGAGCAGTACTTC
.	TRBV27	.	TRBJ2-7	CASSLSAGGFEQYF	TGTGCCAGCAGTTTATCTGCAGGGGGGTTCGAGCAGTACTTC
.	TRBV5-1	once	TRBJ2-7	CASRAWDYEQYF	TGCGCCAGCCGGGCTTGGGACTACGAGCAGTACTTC
.	TRBV6-1	.	TRBJ1-1	CASSEVGGWKNTEAFF	TGTGCCAGCAGTGAGGTGGGGGGCTGGAAGAACACTGAAGCTTTCTTT
.	TRBV18	.	TRBJ2-1	CASSPSGNTYNEQFF	TGTGCCAGCTCACCCTCGGGGAATACATACAATGAGCAGTTCTTC
.	TRBV5-1	.	TRBJ1-1	CASSFSNTEAFF	TGCGCCAGCAGCTTCAGCAACACTGAAGCTTTCTTT
.	TRBV27	.	TRBJ2-2	CASSSPTTTGELFF	TGTGCCAGCAGTTCCCCAACTACGACCGGGGAGCTGTTTTTT
TRBD1	TRBV10-3	.	TRBJ2-7	CAISVGTGGTYEQYF	TGTGCCATCAGCGTGGGGACAGGGGGAACCTACGAGCAGTACTTC
TRBD1	TRBV5-6	.	TRBJ2-7	CASSLETGRAHEQYF	TGTGCCAGCAGCTTGGAGACAGGGAGAGCCCACGAGCAGTACTTC
.	TRBV5-1	.	TRBJ2-7	CASSLGNWEQYF	TGCGCCAGCAGCTTGGGGAACTGGGAGCAGTACTTC
TRBD1	TRBV4-1	.	TRBJ2-7	CASSHRTGGIYEQYF	TGCGCCAGCAGCCATAGGACAGGGGGCATCTACGAGCAGTACTTC
TRBD1	TRBV27	.	TRBJ1-3	CASSQGAYGNTIYF	TGTGCCAGCTCTCAGGGGGCGTATGGAAACACCATATATTTT
.	TRBV15	.	TRBJ1-5	CASQASSNQPQHF	TGTGCCTCTCAGGCCTCTAGCAATCAGCCCCAGCATTTT
.	TRBV13	.	TRBJ2-7	CASSLGHRRPYEQYF	TGTGCCAGCAGCTTAGGGCACAGGCGACCCTACGAGCAGTACTTC
.	TRBV4-1	.	TRBJ1-5	CASSQVPSLADQPQHF	TGCGCCAGCAGCCAAGTACCTTCCCTTGCGGATCAGCCCCAGCATTTT
TRBD1	TRBV6-1	.	TRBJ1-1	CASRDRVGTEAFF	TGTGCCAGCAGGGACAGGGTGGGCACTGAAGCTTTCTTT
.	TRBV14	.	TRBJ1-2	CASSQDMGEPNYGYTF	TGTGCCAGCAGCCAAGATATGGGAGAACCTAACTATGGCTACACCTTC